This TCR beta chain was identified in a study of T cells in Graves' hyperthyroidism and ophthalmopathy. V lost 7 bases, J lost 4 bases, and 12 bases stayed unmatched. CDR3 length: 15 residues. Looked up from germline, CDR1 is MDHEN and CDR2 is SYDVKM. This clonotype was detected a few times. The source material, RNA transcripts, was used to amplify TCR beta CDR3 regions. HTBI primers were the set used in a first-round RT-PCR of the TCR CDR3. TCRdb passed the multiplex PCR reads through MiXCR, listing each CDR3 protein once. The sample records around 690,000 distinct CDR3 sequences, about 18% being singletons.

Sequenced sample: blood. The chain employs TRBV28 and TRBJ1-1; TRBD1 matches at 7 bases. The sequence came from a man aged 50 to 60 with Graves' hyperthyroidism. The CDR3 region has the DNA TGTGCCAGCACCCTCTCAACAGGGGAGGCCACTGAAGCTTTCTTT. Encoded protein: CASTLSTGEATEAFF. The full variable domain, rest sourced from reference TRBV28 and TRBJ1-1, is DVKVTQSSRYLVKRTGEKVFLECVQDMDHENMFWYRQDPGLGLRLIYFSYDVKMKEKGDIPEGYSVSREKKERFSLILESASTNQTSMYLCASTLSTGEATEAFFGQGTRLTVV.